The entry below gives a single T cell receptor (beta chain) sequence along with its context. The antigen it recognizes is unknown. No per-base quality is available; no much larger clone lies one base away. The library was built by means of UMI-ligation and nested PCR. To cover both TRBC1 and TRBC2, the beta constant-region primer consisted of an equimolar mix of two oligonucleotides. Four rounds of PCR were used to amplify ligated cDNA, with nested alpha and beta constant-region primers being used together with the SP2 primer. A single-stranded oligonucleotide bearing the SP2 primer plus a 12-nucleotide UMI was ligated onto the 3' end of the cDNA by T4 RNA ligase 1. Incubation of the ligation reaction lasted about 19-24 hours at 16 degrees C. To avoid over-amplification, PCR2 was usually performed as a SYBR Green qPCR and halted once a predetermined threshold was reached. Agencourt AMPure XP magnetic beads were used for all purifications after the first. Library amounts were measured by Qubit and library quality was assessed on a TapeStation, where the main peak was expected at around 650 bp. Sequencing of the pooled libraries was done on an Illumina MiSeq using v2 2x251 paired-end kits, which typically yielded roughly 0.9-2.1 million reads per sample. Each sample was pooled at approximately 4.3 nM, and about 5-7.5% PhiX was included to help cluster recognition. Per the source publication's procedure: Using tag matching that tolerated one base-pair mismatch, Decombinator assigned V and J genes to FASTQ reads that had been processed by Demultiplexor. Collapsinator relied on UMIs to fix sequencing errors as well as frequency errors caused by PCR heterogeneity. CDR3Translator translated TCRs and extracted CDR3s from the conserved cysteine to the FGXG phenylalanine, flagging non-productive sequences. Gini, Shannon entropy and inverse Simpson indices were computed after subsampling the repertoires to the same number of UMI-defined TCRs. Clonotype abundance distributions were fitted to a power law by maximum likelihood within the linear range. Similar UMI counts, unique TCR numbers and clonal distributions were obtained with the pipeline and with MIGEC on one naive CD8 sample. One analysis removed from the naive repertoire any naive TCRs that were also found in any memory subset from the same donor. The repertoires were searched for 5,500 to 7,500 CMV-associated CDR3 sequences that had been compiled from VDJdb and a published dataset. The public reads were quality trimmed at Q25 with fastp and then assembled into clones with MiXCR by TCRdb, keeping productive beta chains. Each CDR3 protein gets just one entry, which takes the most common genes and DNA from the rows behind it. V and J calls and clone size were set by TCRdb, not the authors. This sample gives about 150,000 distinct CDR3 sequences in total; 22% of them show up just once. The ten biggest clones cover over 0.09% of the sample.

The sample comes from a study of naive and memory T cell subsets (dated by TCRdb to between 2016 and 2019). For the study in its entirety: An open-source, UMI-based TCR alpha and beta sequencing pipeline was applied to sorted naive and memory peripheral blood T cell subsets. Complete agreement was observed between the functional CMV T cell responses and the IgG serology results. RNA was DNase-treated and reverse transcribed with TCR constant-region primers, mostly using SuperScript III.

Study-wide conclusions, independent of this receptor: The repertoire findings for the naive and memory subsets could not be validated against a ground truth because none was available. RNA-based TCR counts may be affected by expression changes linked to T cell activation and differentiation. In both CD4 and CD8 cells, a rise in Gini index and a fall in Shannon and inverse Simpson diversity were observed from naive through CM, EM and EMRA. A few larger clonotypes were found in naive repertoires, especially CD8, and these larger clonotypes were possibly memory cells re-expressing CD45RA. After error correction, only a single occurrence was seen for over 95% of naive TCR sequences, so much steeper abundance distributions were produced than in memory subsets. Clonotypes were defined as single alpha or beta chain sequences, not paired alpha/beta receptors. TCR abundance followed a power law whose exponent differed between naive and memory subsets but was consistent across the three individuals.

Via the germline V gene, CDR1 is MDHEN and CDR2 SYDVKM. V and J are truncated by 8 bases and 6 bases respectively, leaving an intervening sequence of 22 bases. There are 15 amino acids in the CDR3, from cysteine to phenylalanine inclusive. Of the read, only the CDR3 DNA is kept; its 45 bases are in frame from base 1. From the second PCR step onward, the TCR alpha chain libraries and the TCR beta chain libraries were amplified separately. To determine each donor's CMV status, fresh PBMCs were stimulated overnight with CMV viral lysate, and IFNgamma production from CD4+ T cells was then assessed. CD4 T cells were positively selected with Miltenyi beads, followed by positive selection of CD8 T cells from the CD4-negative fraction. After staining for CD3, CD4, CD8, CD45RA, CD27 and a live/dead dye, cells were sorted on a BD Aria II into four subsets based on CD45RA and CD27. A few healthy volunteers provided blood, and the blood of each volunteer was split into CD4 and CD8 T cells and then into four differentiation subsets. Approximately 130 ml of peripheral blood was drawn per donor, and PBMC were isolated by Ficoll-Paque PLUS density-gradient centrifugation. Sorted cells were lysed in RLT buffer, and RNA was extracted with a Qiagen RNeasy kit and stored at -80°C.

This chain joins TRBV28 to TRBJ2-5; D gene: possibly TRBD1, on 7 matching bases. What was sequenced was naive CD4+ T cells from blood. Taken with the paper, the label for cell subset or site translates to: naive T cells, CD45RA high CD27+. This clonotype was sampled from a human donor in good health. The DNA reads TGTGCCAGCCGCCCCGGAGGGGGCGAGGGCAAGACCCAGTACTTC. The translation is CASRPGGGEGKTQYF.